Listed below are T cell receptor beta chains from one sample, sequenced in a study of shared clonotypes between healthy human individuals. Libraries were prepared by immunoSEQ multiplex PCR; TCRdb keeps only in-frame clonotypes and omits some of them. This table holds about 1.5 million clones, about 98% found once. Sample: naive CD4+ T cells sorted from blood. The receptors come from a man in his thirties or forties in good health. Each CDR3 is given with its conserved first and last residue. Fields, in order: V gene, D gene, J gene, clone size, CDR3 protein, CDR3 DNA. The D gene is left open where the match is weak. Clone size is given for some rows only: seen once, a few or many times, or a class if the clone is expanded.

TRBV9	TRBD2	TRBJ2-5	NA	CASSPWTSGSSQETQYF	TGTGCCAGCAGCCCATGGACTAGCGGGAGTAGTCAAGAGACCCAGTACTTC
TRBV9	TRBD1	TRBJ2-1	NA	CASSAGTGGHNEQFF	TGTGCCAGCAGCGCCGGGACAGGGGGGCACAATGAGCAGTTCTTC
TRBV4-2	TRBD2	TRBJ2-7	NA	CASSQDASGTSYEQYF	TGTGCCAGCAGCCAAGATGCTAGCGGGACATCCTACGAGCAGTACTTC
TRBV6-1	TRBD2	TRBJ2-1	NA	CASSSRTRINEQFF	TGTGCCAGCAGTTCTAGGACTAGAATCAATGAGCAGTTCTTC
TRBV19	TRBD1	TRBJ2-7	once	CASNPTGISYEQYF	TGTGCCAGTAACCCGACAGGGATCTCCTACGAGCAGTACTTC
TRBV2	NA	TRBJ2-1	NA	CASRAYNEQFF	TGTGCCAGCAGGGCCTACAATGAGCAGTTCTTC
TRBV19	TRBD2	TRBJ2-7	NA	CASSILLAGQEQYF	TGTGCCAGTAGTATTTTGCTAGCGGGACAAGAGCAGTACTTC
TRBV5-5	NA	TRBJ1-2	NA	CASSLVSGALSYGYTF	TGTGCCAGCAGCTTGGTATCAGGGGCCTTGAGCTATGGCTACACCTTC
TRBV10-2	NA	TRBJ2-4	NA	CASGVVAKNIQYF	TGCGCCAGCGGGGTGGTAGCCAAAAACATTCAGTACTTC
TRBV11-2	TRBD1	TRBJ2-1	NA	CASRQGTYNEQFF	TGTGCCAGCAGACAGGGGACCTACAATGAGCAGTTCTTC
TRBV6-5	NA	TRBJ2-7	NA	CASRGNYEQYF	TGTGCCAGTCGTGGGAACTACGAGCAGTACTTC
TRBV11-2	NA	TRBJ2-3	NA	CASSLEYQGGTDTQYF	TGTGCCAGCAGCTTAGAATACCAAGGGGGCACAGATACGCAGTATTTT
TRBV10-3	NA	TRBJ1-2	NA	CAIRVNYGYTF	TGTGCCATCAGGGTTAACTATGGCTACACCTTC
TRBV5-6	NA	TRBJ1-3	NA	CASSPGRGSGNTIYF	TGTGCCAGCAGCCCGGGCCGGGGCTCTGGAAACACCATATATTTT